This T cell receptor (beta chain) was captured by sequencing in a study of beta chain features in type 1 diabetes. As for the study in general: Age and gender were similar between patients and healthy donors, as were cell yields. Researchers looked at 107,917,701 sorted cells across all samples.

Germline-derived CDR1 and CDR2 are LGHNA and YSLEER. Unmatched junction bases numbered 0, after V lost 0 bases and J lost 8 bases. The CDR3 has 13 amino acids. The authors reverse transcribed all of the isolated RNA, so sequencing captured expressed TCRB transcripts. TCRdb keeps only in-frame clones here, not all; method: immunoSEQ multiplex PCR. The top ten hold about 0.018% of the sample, which has about 360,000 clones, around 13% seen once. About this clone: Its matching antigen is unknown.

Findings and caveats of the study: Type 1 diabetes patients showed fewer insertions and more deletions at VDJ junctions.

The sequence was obtained from a young man in good health. Sequencing was done on a sample of naive CD4+ T cells from blood. The chain couples TRBV4-3 to TRBJ1-4, with 7 bases that match TRBD1. CDR3 amino acids: CASSQDRGEKLFF. The CDR3 coding sequence is TGCGCCAGCAGCCAAGACAGGGGGGAAAAACTGTTTTTT.